One and the same sample provided the 9 T cell receptor beta chains below, sequenced in a study of blood T cell repertoires in COVID-19. The table came from immunoSEQ multiplex PCR; TCRdb's copy has only in-frame clones and leaves some out. The sample lists roughly 53,000 clones; approximately 86% were seen once. The sequenced sample was peripheral blood. The receptors stem from a man aged 35 to 55 with active COVID-19.

V gene TRBV7-9 combines with J gene TRBJ2-1; perhaps TRBD2 as D (5 bases). Germline-derived CDR1 and CDR2 are SEHNR and FQNEAQ (reference sequence). The CDR3 contains 14 residues. V gave up 5 bases and J gave up 7 bases, with 15 bases separating them. The CDR3 DNA reads TGTGCCAGCAGCCTCTCGGGGAAAGATAATGAGCAGTTCTTC. Translated: CASSLSGKDNEQFF.

The gene calls are TRBV9 and TRBJ1-4, with a weak D call TRBD1 (5 bases). The CDR3 has 15 residues. Trimming pared 4 bases from V and 5 bases from J, leaving 15 bases between. The germline gives CDR1 SGDLS, CDR2 YYNGEE. This CDR3 is CASSTSGTVNEKLFF. Here the CDR3 DNA reads TGTGCCAGCAGCACATCAGGGACTGTGAATGAAAAACTGTTTTTT.

The chain couples TRBV28 to TRBJ1-3, with D unclear. Germline V CDR1 and CDR2: MDHEN, SYDVKM. V dropped 5 bases and J dropped 0 bases, with 8 bases sitting between them. The CDR3 consists of 14 residues. CDR3 nucleotide sequence: TGTGCCAGCAGTCCTAGTTCCTCTGGAAACACCATATATTTT. It yields the protein CASSPSSSGNTIYF.

The chain is built from TRBV30 and TRBJ1-2; 8 positions agree with TRBD1. The J segment lost 5 bases and the V segment lost 2 bases, leaving 10 bases of the junction unmatched. The CDR3 contains 15 residues. Germline loops: CDR1 GTSNPN, CDR2 SVGIG (reference sequence). CDR3 region: CAWSSWTGNRYGYTF. In DNA, the CDR3 is TGTGCCTGGAGTAGTTGGACAGGGAATAGGTATGGCTACACCTTC.

The rearrangement links TRBV10-1 to TRBJ2-5, with D maybe TRBD1 (5 bases). Germline V CDR1 and CDR2: WNHNN, SYGVQD (reference sequence). This CDR3 contains 15 residues. The V gene lost 3 bases and the J gene lost 1 base, with 12 bases spanning the gap. The CDR3 spells CASSDRGNPQETQYF. The DNA of the CDR3 is TGCGCCAGCAGTGATAGGGGCAACCCCCAAGAGACCCAGTACTTC.

The V and J genes are TRBV18 and TRBJ2-3, with 7 bases lining up with TRBD2. This CDR3 is 16 amino acids long. V lost 6 bases and J lost 2; bases outside the gene matches: 11. CDR1 is KGHSH and CDR2 is LQKENI in the germline V gene. CDR3 DNA: TGTGCCAGCTCCACCGGACTAGTGGGGAACACAGATACGCAGTATTTT. It is translated as CASSTGLVGNTDTQYF. Looking up the rest from reference TRBV18 and TRBJ2-3 gives the full variable domain: NAGVMQNPRHLVRRRGQEARLRCSPMKGHSHVYWYRQLPEEGLKFMVYLQKENIIDESGMPKERFSAEFPKEGPSILRIQQVVRGDSAAYFCASSTGLVGNTDTQYFGPGTRLTVL.

The chain uses TRBV29-1 and TRBJ1-2; no clear D gene. Per germline, CDR1 SQVTM and CDR2 ANQGSEA. CDR3 length: 10 residues. V was cut by 3 bases and J by 6 bases, with 5 bases left in between. In DNA form, the CDR3 reads TGCAGCGTTGAGGAGGATGGCTACACCTTC. This encodes CSVEEDGYTF.

The CDR3 region is CASRYQGPNTEAFF. In DNA, the CDR3 is TGTGCCAGTAGATACCAGGGGCCGAACACTGAAGCTTTCTTT. The chain couples TRBV19 to TRBJ1-1; tentative D call: TRBD1 (6 bases). Germline V CDR1 and CDR2: LNHDA, SQIVND (reference sequence). Trimming shortened V by 6 bases and J by 1 base, and 12 bases separated the two germline ends. This CDR3 is built from 14 residues. Looking up the rest from reference TRBV19 and TRBJ1-1 gives the full variable domain: DGGITQSPKYLFRKEGQNVTLSCEQNLNHDAMYWYRQDPGQGLRLIYYSQIVNDFQKGDIAEGYSVSREKKESFPLTVTSAQKNPTAFYLCASRYQGPNTEAFFGQGTRLTVV.

This clone was recorded once. The chain couples TRBV19 to TRBJ1-5; D may be TRBD1 (5 bases). Trimming cost V 4 bases and J 4 bases, with 11 bases left between them. Germline CDR1 LNHDA, CDR2 SQIVND (reference sequence). CDR3 length: 14 amino acids. CDR3 bases: TGTGCCAGTAGTACCGACAGCCTGAATCAGCCCCAGCATTTT. Translating gives CASSTDSLNQPQHF.